A single sample is the source of the 29 T cell receptor beta chains below, sequenced in a study of T cell responses to AZD1222 COVID-19 vaccine. The assay was immunoSEQ multiplex PCR, and TCRdb's table has in-frame clones only and misses some. The sample has 80,000 or so clones, about 92% seen once. The starting material was peripheral blood, obtained 28 days after the second AZD1222 dose. These receptor sequences come from an adult who received the AZD1222 COVID-19 vaccine.

This chain links TRBV27 with TRBJ1-6; 11 positions agree with TRBD1. V was clipped by 4 bases and J by 7 bases; unmatched bases: 3. The CDR3 has 15 amino acids. Germline CDR1 MNHEY, CDR2 SMNVEV (reference sequence). CDR3 in amino acids: CASSWTGGSNSPLHF. For the CDR3, the DNA is TGTGCCAGCAGTTGGACAGGGGGCTCGAATTCACCCCTCCACTTT.

The chain uses TRBV7-2 and TRBJ1-2; D unclear. This CDR3 spans 13 amino acids. V lost 5 bases and J 8 bases, leaving 15 bases between the germline ends. CDR1 SGHTA and CDR2 FQGNSA come from the germline V gene. The CDR3 nucleotides read TGTGCCAGCAGCCTAGAAGAGGTTGACGGCTACACCTTC. Amino acids: CASSLEEVDGYTF.

This sequence joins TRBV7-6 and TRBJ1-3, with D unclear. There are 15 residues in the CDR3. Between the trimmed V and J ends, which lost 0 bases and 14 bases, there was a span of 20 bases. The germline V gene has CDR1 SGHVS and CDR2 FNYEAQ. The CDR3 DNA follows: TGTGCCAGCAGCTTAGCGTCCGGTCTCGAAACGGCCCTATATTTT. It translates to CASSLASGLETALYF.

The chain employs TRBV7-3 and TRBJ2-1; D is possibly TRBD2 (6 bases). Per germline, CDR1 SGHTA and CDR2 FQGTGA. The V end lost 5 bases, the J end lost 3 bases, and 14 bases lay between the germline ends. The CDR3 loop spans 15 amino acids. The CDR3, as DNA: TGTGCCAGCAGCCCCCAGCGGGTCAGCTACAATGAGCAGTTCTTC. It yields the protein CASSPQRVSYNEQFF. Filled out from reference TRBV7-3 and TRBJ2-1, the complete variable domain reads GAGVSQTPSNKVTEKGKYVELRCDPISGHTALYWYRQSLGQGPEFLIYFQGTGAADDSGLPNDRFFAVRPEGSVSTLKIQRTERGDSAVYLCASSPQRVSYNEQFFGPGTRLTVL.

The genes are TRBV27 and TRBJ1-5; the D gene is possibly TRBD1 (5 bases). CDR3 length equals 16 residues. The germline V gene has CDR1 MNHEY and CDR2 SMNVEV (reference sequence). With 5 bases removed from V and 3 bases from J, the gap between germline ends came to 17 bases. The CDR3, as DNA: TGTGCCAGCAGTCCTTACCCCGACAGTTACAATCAGCCCCAGCATTTT. This sequence encodes CASSPYPDSYNQPQHF.

This chain uses TRBV2 with TRBJ2-5; TRBD2 matches at 7 bases. Germline V gene data show CDR1 as SNHLY and CDR2 as FYNNEI. V lost 11 bases, J lost 4 bases, and 10 bases stayed unmatched. This CDR3 has 13 amino acids. The CDR3 protein is CALAQASGETQYF. CDR3 DNA: TGTGCCCTAGCTCAGGCTAGCGGAGAGACCCAGTACTTC.

The rearrangement joins TRBV5-1 to TRBJ1-4; possibly TRBD1 for D (5 bases). V was pared by 1 base and J by 4 bases, with 8 bases between. Germline lookup yields CDR1 SGHRS and CDR2 YFSETQ. The CDR3 has 14 residues. The CDR3 region has the DNA TGCGCCAGCAGCTTGACAGGTCATAATGAAAAACTGTTTTTT. Translation: CASSLTGHNEKLFF.

The rearrangement joins TRBV29-1 to TRBJ2-3; D gene uncertain. The CDR3 contains 16 residues. Germline V gene lookup returns CDR1 SQVTM and CDR2 ANQGSEA. Trimming removed 8 bases from V and 2 bases from J, with 23 bases in between. CDR3 loop: CSWSPFSDGLTDTQYF. The CDR3, as DNA: TGCAGCTGGTCTCCTTTTTCGGACGGCCTCACAGATACGCAGTATTTT.

The rearrangement links TRBV10-3 to TRBJ1-3, with D tentatively TRBD1 (5 bases). The CDR3 has 15 residues. The V gene lost 10 bases and the J gene lost 0 bases, with 16 bases spanning the gap. Germline-derived CDR1 and CDR2 are ENHRY and SYGVKD. The CDR3 DNA sequence: TGTGCCACACGACAGAATACGGACTCTGGAAACACCATATATTTT. Amino acid sequence: CATRQNTDSGNTIYF.

This chain uses TRBV6-5 with TRBJ1-5; D might be TRBD1 (6 bases). Germline values: CDR1 MNHEY, CDR2 SVGAGI. V lost 0 bases and J 1 base, leaving 10 bases between the germline ends. CDR3 length: 16 residues. CDR3 coding DNA: TGTGCCAGCAGTTACTCGCCGGGGGCGAGCAATCAGCCCCAGCATTTT. It encodes CASSYSPGASNQPQHF.

This chain joins TRBV4-3 and TRBJ1-5, with TRBD1 identical over 10 bases. Germline CDR1 LGHNA, CDR2 YSLEER. The V gene end was trimmed by 2 bases and the J gene end by 4 bases; junction bases not matched to a gene: 5. CDR3 length equals 16 residues. The CDR3 DNA sequence: TGCGCCAGCAGCCAACGTGGACAGGGGGTGAATCAGCCCCAGCATTTT. Amino acids: CASSQRGQGVNQPQHF.

V is TRBV10-2 and J is TRBJ1-5; D may be TRBD1 (5 bases). Trimming cost V 3 bases and J 1 base, with 10 bases left between them. The CDR3 contains 15 residues. Germline assignment: CDR1 WSHSY and CDR2 SAAADI. The CDR3 sequence: CASSEATVSNQPQHF. The CDR3 region has the DNA TGCGCCAGCAGTGAAGCGACAGTGAGCAATCAGCCCCAGCATTTT.

V gene TRBV6-5 combines with J gene TRBJ1-1; D is perhaps TRBD1 (5 bases). The CDR3 contains 15 residues. The ends were cut back, 6 bases at V and 7 bases at J, with 21 bases in the middle. CDR1 MNHEY and CDR2 SVGAGI come from the germline V gene. The CDR3 region has the DNA TGTGCCAGCAGGCAGGGACGGTTTGAGACAAGTGAAGCTTTCTTT. Its protein product is CASRQGRFETSEAFF.

The chain recombines TRBV12-5 with TRBJ1-6; possibly TRBD1 for D (5 bases). V was cut by 1 base and J by 5 bases, with 12 bases left in between. CDR3 length: 16 residues. Germline values: CDR1 LGHNT, CDR2 FRNRAP. The CDR3 DNA reads as TGTGCTAGTGGTTTGGGGATCCAGGGAGATAATTCACCCCTCCACTTT. This gives the protein CASGLGIQGDNSPLHF.

The chain is built from TRBV6-6 and TRBJ1-5, with 8 bases lining up with TRBD1. This CDR3 contains 15 residues. V lost 6 bases, J lost 2 bases, and 6 bases stayed unmatched. CDR1 MNHNY and CDR2 SVGAGI come from the germline V gene (reference sequence). The CDR3 here is CASSHRGMGNQPQHF. CDR3 DNA: TGTGCCAGCAGCCACAGGGGGATGGGCAATCAGCCCCAGCATTTT.

The rearrangement joins TRBV10-3 to TRBJ1-5, with unresolved D. CDR3 length: 17 amino acids. Trimming cost V 4 bases and J 3 bases, with 19 bases left between them. Germline V gene data show CDR1 as ENHRY and CDR2 as SYGVKD. The DNA of the CDR3 is TGTGCCATCAGTGCCTACTCCGGGTCCCAGACCAATCAGCCCCAGCATTTT. Protein sequence: CAISAYSGSQTNQPQHF.

This clone was counted a few times. This chain joins TRBV24-1 and TRBJ2-7; a possible D gene is TRBD1 (5 bases). The CDR3 runs to 14 residues. V lost 4 bases, J lost 3 bases, and 12 bases lay in between. Germline V gene sequence: CDR1 KGHDR, CDR2 SFDVKD. The CDR3 DNA sequence: TGTGCCACCAGTGACTCGACAGAGAACTACGAGCAGTACTTC. Its translation is CATSDSTENYEQYF.

V and J are TRBV6-2 or TRBV6-3 and TRBJ2-2; weak D call: TRBD1 (5 bases). The CDR3 runs to 13 residues. Germline loops: CDR1 MNHEY, CDR2 SVGEGT. The germline V and J ends were trimmed by 6 bases and 4 bases, with 9 bases remaining between them. Written as DNA, the CDR3 is TGTGCCAGCAGACCTAGGGGCACCGGGGAGCTGTTTTTT. This encodes CASRPRGTGELFF.

The gene calls are TRBV6-4 and TRBJ1-6; D call uncertain. This CDR3 spans 13 amino acids. Germline CDR1 reads MRHNA; CDR2 reads SNTAGT. V was clipped by 0 bases and J by 9 bases, with 6 bases between them. This CDR3 is CASSDSRISPLHF. Here the CDR3 DNA reads TGTGCCAGCAGTGACTCGAGGATTTCACCCCTCCACTTT.

J is TRBJ1-2 and V is TRBV29-1; 10 bases are a match to TRBD1. Germline-derived CDR1 and CDR2 are SQVTM and ANQGSEA. The trim removed 6 bases at V and 4 bases at J, leaving 5 bases unmatched. The CDR3 has 13 amino acids. CDR3 DNA sequence: TGCAGCGTCGTCCGGACAGGGGGCTATGGCTACACCTTC. Translated: CSVVRTGGYGYTF. The entire variable domain, with the rest obtained from reference TRBV29-1 and TRBJ1-2, is as follows: SAVISQKPSRDICQRGTSLTIQCQVDSQVTMMFWYRQQPGQSLTLIATANQGSEATYESGFVIDKFPISRPNLTFSTLTVSNMSPEDSSIYLCSVVRTGGYGYTFGSGTRLTVV.

The chain has TRBV7-9 and TRBJ2-2; D not resolved. V lost 5 bases and J lost 4, with 8 bases in between. Germline CDR1 and CDR2: SEHNR and FQNEAQ (reference sequence). CDR3 size: 13 residues. The CDR3 loop is CASSPAGTGELFF. In DNA, the CDR3 is TGTGCCAGCAGCCCGGCCGGCACCGGGGAGCTGTTTTTT.

The V gene is TRBV7-9, the J gene TRBJ1-1, with D uncertain. Germline V gives CDR1 SEHNR, CDR2 FQNEAQ (reference sequence). This CDR3 has 14 residues. V lost 1 base, J lost 1 base, and 7 bases lay in between. The CDR3 DNA reads as TGTGCCAGCAGCTTAGTCTCGGGGAACACTGAAGCTTTCTTT. Protein product: CASSLVSGNTEAFF.

The V call is TRBV28, the J call TRBJ1-5; D is undetermined. Germline loops: CDR1 MDHEN, CDR2 SYDVKM. Trimming removed 5 bases from V and 4 bases from J, with 12 bases in between. CDR3 length: 14 residues. CDR3 coding DNA: TGTGCCAGCAGTCCTTTGACGGATAATCAGCCCCAGCATTTT. Translating it yields CASSPLTDNQPQHF.

The chain has TRBV4-3 and TRBJ2-7; the D is unclear. The CDR3 length is 18 residues. Germline assignment: CDR1 LGHNA and CDR2 YSLEER. V lost 0 bases and J lost 4, with 22 bases in between. Written as DNA, the CDR3 is TGCGCCAGCAGCCAAGATATTAGTGGCTACAGAGCAAGATACGAGCAGTACTTC. Protein sequence: CASSQDISGYRARYEQYF.

This rearrangement joins TRBV10-1 to TRBJ2-5; D might be TRBD1 (5 bases). CDR1 is WNHNN and CDR2 is SYGVQD in the germline V gene (reference sequence). V shed 0 bases and J shed 7 bases, with 12 bases lying between them. This CDR3 comprises 14 residues. The chain's CDR3 is CASSESQGSGTQYF. CDR3 sequence (DNA): TGCGCCAGCAGTGAGTCTCAGGGATCCGGGACCCAGTACTTC.

The chain recombines TRBV7-6 with TRBJ2-2, with 7 nucleotides matching TRBD2. The V and J ends lost 0 bases and 0 bases, in that order; junction bases with no gene match: 1. The germline gives CDR1 SGHVS, CDR2 FNYEAQ. The CDR3 sequence is 16 residues long. CDR3 DNA: TGTGCCAGCAGCTTAGCTAGCGGGTCGAACACCGGGGAGCTGTTTTTT. It yields the protein CASSLASGSNTGELFF.

The chain's CDR3 is CASSILPLDTEAFF. The CDR3, as DNA: TGTGCCAGTAGTATCCTCCCGCTTGATACTGAAGCTTTCTTT. This chain links TRBV19 with TRBJ1-1; no clear D gene. This CDR3 has 14 residues. V was pared by 3 bases and J by 5 bases, with 13 bases between. Germline assignment: CDR1 LNHDA and CDR2 SQIVND (reference sequence). The full variable domain, in which reference TRBV19 and TRBJ1-1 provide the parts outside the CDR3, is DGGITQSPKYLFRKEGQNVTLSCEQNLNHDAMYWYRQDPGQGLRLIYYSQIVNDFQKGDIAEGYSVSREKKESFPLTVTSAQKNPTAFYLCASSILPLDTEAFFGQGTRLTVV.

The chain combines TRBV7-2 with TRBJ2-1; 16 bases are a match to TRBD2. This CDR3 spans 15 amino acids. CDR1 SGHTA and CDR2 FQGNSA come from the germline V gene. With V trimmed by 5 bases and J by 7 bases, 2 bases remained unmatched. The CDR3 DNA is TGTGCCAGCAGCGGGGGACTAGCGGGAGGGAATGAGCAGTTCTTC. The encoded protein is CASSGGLAGGNEQFF.

V is TRBV12-5 and J is TRBJ1-2, with 7 bases lining up with TRBD1. Germline CDR1 and CDR2: LGHNT and FRNRAP. The CDR3 runs to 14 residues. The trim removed 2 bases at V and 4 bases at J, leaving 4 bases unmatched. The CDR3 sequence is CASGLTAGGYGYTF. The CDR3 DNA follows: TGTGCTAGTGGTTTGACCGCAGGGGGCTATGGCTACACCTTC.